The clone carrying this T cell receptor (beta chain) appeared a few times. This entry belongs to a study of blood T cell repertoires in COVID-19. Sequencing used immunoSEQ multiplex PCR; TCRdb keeps in-frame clones, though not all of them. This table holds some 150,000 clones, around 81% found once. This CDR3 is 15 amino acids long. V trimming: 6 bases; J trimming: 9 bases; junction bases outside the gene matches: 15. Germline-derived CDR1 and CDR2 are KGHSH and LQKENI. The origin of this receptor is a man aged 60-69 years with active or convalescent COVID-19. The sequenced sample was peripheral blood. The chain combines TRBV18 with TRBJ2-7; 9 bases fit TRBD1. The CDR3 loop reads CASSERQGELAGQYF. The CDR3 nucleotides read TGTGCCAGCTCGGAGAGACAGGGGGAACTGGCGGGGCAGTACTTC. The variable domain in full, completed from reference TRBV18 and TRBJ2-7, reads NAGVMQNPRHLVRRRGQEARLRCSPMKGHSHVYWYRQLPEEGLKFMVYLQKENIIDESGMPKERFSAEFPKEGPSILRIQQVVRGDSAAYFCASSERQGELAGQYFGPGTRLTVT.